The present TCR beta chain was sequenced within a study of lymphopenia after photon versus proton radiotherapy. V lost 7 bases and J lost 5; bases outside the gene matches: 8. The CDR3 contains 14 residues. Germline V gene data show CDR1 as MDHEN and CDR2 as SYDVKM. Study-level points and caveats: Photon-treated patients lost naive T cells and TCR diversity; proton-treated stayed stable. Only patients who died were analyzed for survival; proton advantage is unproven. Post-nadir TCR diversity decline inversely tracked overall survival among those who died. After the lymphocyte nadir, photon-treated repertoires showed oligoclonal expansion, especially of CD8+ Temra cells.

Assay: immunoSEQ multiplex PCR; the TCRdb copy retains only in-frame clones and omits some. The repertoire consists of tens of thousands of clones, with roughly 86% occurring once and the leading ten covering roughly 2.8%. For this clone: Antigen specificity is unknown.

The sequencing used peripheral blood, collected from a patient treated with photon-based radiotherapy. The source of this sequence is a woman aged 45-65 years with pancreatic cancer. The V gene is TRBV28, the J gene TRBJ2-1, with 7 positions matching TRBD2. DNA for the CDR3: TGTGCCAGCATTAAAGGGGAGGGTAACAATGAGCAGTTCTTC. It encodes CASIKGEGNNEQFF.